A selection of T cell receptor beta chains follows, all from one sample in a study of blood T cell repertoires in COVID-19. The repertoire was sequenced with immunoSEQ multiplex PCR; TCRdb's copy has only in-frame clones and lacks some. The sample carries about 270,000 clones, over 75% recorded once. Sequenced: PBMCs or T cells enriched from blood (not recorded which). The receptors shown here come from a woman between 18 and 29 years old who had recovered from COVID-19. Each CDR3 is given with its conserved first and last residue. Each record gives: V gene, J gene, D gene, clone size, CDR3 length, CDR3 protein, CDR3 DNA. A D gene is named only where the DNA matches it firmly. Some rows mark clone size as missing; the rest say once, few, many or name a class of expanded clone.

v_call: TRBV5-1; j_call: TRBJ1-2; d_call: TRBD1; clone_size: NA; cdr3_length: 14; cdr3_aa: CASSAGQGDYGYTF; cdr3_nt: TGCGCCAGCAGCGCCGGACAGGGCGACTATGGCTACACCTTC
v_call: TRBV5-1; j_call: TRBJ2-2; d_call: NA; clone_size: NA; cdr3_length: 14; cdr3_aa: CASSAGPSTGELFF; cdr3_nt: TGCGCCAGCAGCGCGGGACCATCGACCGGGGAGCTGTTTTTT
v_call: TRBV5-1; j_call: TRBJ1-2; d_call: TRBD1; clone_size: NA; cdr3_length: 15; cdr3_aa: CASSLYPTGERGYTF; cdr3_nt: TGCGCCAGCAGCCTTTACCCGACAGGGGAGCGTGGCTACACCTTC
v_call: TRBV27; j_call: TRBJ2-2; d_call: TRBD2; clone_size: NA; cdr3_length: 16; cdr3_aa: CASSPRGALNTGELFF; cdr3_nt: TGTGCCAGCAGTCCGCGGGGGGCCCTGAACACCGGGGAGCTGTTTTTT
v_call: TRBV27; j_call: TRBJ2-7; d_call: NA; clone_size: few; cdr3_length: 14; cdr3_aa: CASSHRGGNYEQYF; cdr3_nt: TGTGCCAGCAGCCACAGGGGGGGGAACTACGAGCAGTACTTC
v_call: TRBV3-1/TRBV3-2; j_call: TRBJ2-5; d_call: TRBD2; clone_size: NA; cdr3_length: 14; cdr3_aa: CASSQTSGGETQYF; cdr3_nt: TGTGCCAGCAGCCAAACTAGCGGGGGGGAGACCCAGTACTTC
v_call: TRBV4-2; j_call: TRBJ2-5; d_call: TRBD2; clone_size: NA; cdr3_length: 14; cdr3_aa: CASSPGTSQETQYF; cdr3_nt: TGTGCCAGCAGCCCCGGGACTAGTCAAGAGACCCAGTACTTC
v_call: TRBV2; j_call: TRBJ1-6; d_call: NA; clone_size: NA; cdr3_length: 16; cdr3_aa: CASIPDSLSYNSPLHF; cdr3_nt: TGTGCCAGCATTCCCGACAGCCTCTCCTATAATTCACCCCTCCACTTT
v_call: TRBV27; j_call: TRBJ1-1; d_call: TRBD1; clone_size: NA; cdr3_length: 15; cdr3_aa: CASSLTGQYNTEAFF; cdr3_nt: TGTGCCAGCAGTTTAACGGGACAGTACAACACTGAAGCTTTCTTT
v_call: TRBV5-1; j_call: TRBJ2-7; d_call: NA; clone_size: NA; cdr3_length: 15; cdr3_aa: CASSLEQGGSYEQYF; cdr3_nt: TGCGCCAGCAGCTTGGAGCAAGGGGGCTCCTACGAGCAGTACTTC
v_call: TRBV19; j_call: TRBJ1-2; d_call: TRBD1; clone_size: NA; cdr3_length: 15; cdr3_aa: CASSILGQGGYGYTF; cdr3_nt: TGTGCCAGTAGTATATTGGGACAGGGGGGCTATGGCTACACCTTC
v_call: TRBV28; j_call: TRBJ1-2; d_call: NA; clone_size: NA; cdr3_length: 15; cdr3_aa: CASSPPLRGVRGYTF; cdr3_nt: TGTGCCAGCAGCCCGCCCCTTAGGGGCGTACGAGGCTACACCTTC
v_call: TRBV11-2; j_call: TRBJ1-5; d_call: TRBD1; clone_size: NA; cdr3_length: 14; cdr3_aa: CASSLGTGGQPQHF; cdr3_nt: TGTGCCAGCAGCTTAGGGACAGGCGGTCAGCCCCAGCATTTT
v_call: TRBV7-2; j_call: TRBJ1-2; d_call: TRBD1; clone_size: NA; cdr3_length: 14; cdr3_aa: CASSPKGQGYGYTF; cdr3_nt: TGTGCCAGCAGCCCCAAAGGACAGGGGTATGGCTACACCTTC
v_call: TRBV5-1; j_call: TRBJ1-4; d_call: NA; clone_size: NA; cdr3_length: 14; cdr3_aa: CASSLEQTNEKLFF; cdr3_nt: TGCGCCAGCAGCTTGGAGCAAACTAATGAAAAACTGTTTTTT
v_call: TRBV7-2; j_call: TRBJ2-3; d_call: TRBD2; clone_size: NA; cdr3_length: 15; cdr3_aa: CASSPAISGADTQYF; cdr3_nt: TGTGCCAGCAGCCCGGCGATTAGCGGGGCAGATACGCAGTATTTT
v_call: TRBV7-6; j_call: TRBJ1-4; d_call: NA; clone_size: NA; cdr3_length: 16; cdr3_aa: CASSPDSRATNEKLFF; cdr3_nt: TGTGCCAGCAGCCCAGACAGTCGGGCAACTAATGAAAAACTGTTTTTT
v_call: TRBV5-1; j_call: TRBJ2-5; d_call: TRBD2; clone_size: NA; cdr3_length: 14; cdr3_aa: CASSLELAGETQYF; cdr3_nt: TGCGCCAGCAGCTTGGAACTAGCGGGGGAGACCCAGTACTTC
v_call: TRBV30; j_call: TRBJ1-1; d_call: TRBD1; clone_size: NA; cdr3_length: 15; cdr3_aa: CAWSFGRQGLTEAFF; cdr3_nt: TGTGCCTGGAGTTTTGGACGACAGGGGTTGACTGAAGCTTTCTTT
v_call: TRBV2; j_call: TRBJ1-1; d_call: TRBD1; clone_size: NA; cdr3_length: 14; cdr3_aa: CASSGGTGNTEAFF; cdr3_nt: TGTGCCAGCAGTGGGGGGACAGGGAATACTGAAGCTTTCTTT
v_call: TRBV28; j_call: TRBJ2-3; d_call: TRBD1; clone_size: once; cdr3_length: 15; cdr3_aa: CASSADRGSADTQYF; cdr3_nt: TGTGCCAGCAGTGCGGACAGGGGGTCGGCAGATACGCAGTATTTT
v_call: TRBV12-3/TRBV12-4; j_call: TRBJ1-4; d_call: TRBD1; clone_size: NA; cdr3_length: 13; cdr3_aa: CASRGQGVEKLFF; cdr3_nt: TGTGCCAGCAGAGGACAGGGCGTCGAAAAACTGTTTTTT
v_call: TRBV4-1; j_call: TRBJ2-3; d_call: NA; clone_size: NA; cdr3_length: 14; cdr3_aa: CASSQVTVTDTQYF; cdr3_nt: TGCGCCAGCAGCCAAGTAACAGTCACAGATACGCAGTATTTT
v_call: TRBV5-6; j_call: TRBJ2-1; d_call: TRBD2; clone_size: NA; cdr3_length: 15; cdr3_aa: CASRSLAGSYNEQFF; cdr3_nt: TGTGCCAGCAGGAGCCTAGCGGGGTCCTACAATGAGCAGTTCTTC
v_call: TRBV10-3; j_call: TRBJ1-1; d_call: TRBD1; clone_size: NA; cdr3_length: 13; cdr3_aa: CAISQGGNTEAFF; cdr3_nt: TGTGCCATCAGCCAGGGGGGGAACACTGAAGCTTTCTTT
v_call: TRBV9; j_call: TRBJ1-1; d_call: TRBD1; clone_size: once; cdr3_length: 13; cdr3_aa: CASSVGLGGEPFF; cdr3_nt: TGTGCCAGCAGCGTAGGGTTAGGGGGCGAACCTTTCTTT
v_call: TRBV11-2; j_call: TRBJ1-2; d_call: NA; clone_size: NA; cdr3_length: 15; cdr3_aa: CASSLAQGWGYGYTF; cdr3_nt: TGTGCCAGCAGCTTAGCACAGGGATGGGGCTATGGCTACACCTTC